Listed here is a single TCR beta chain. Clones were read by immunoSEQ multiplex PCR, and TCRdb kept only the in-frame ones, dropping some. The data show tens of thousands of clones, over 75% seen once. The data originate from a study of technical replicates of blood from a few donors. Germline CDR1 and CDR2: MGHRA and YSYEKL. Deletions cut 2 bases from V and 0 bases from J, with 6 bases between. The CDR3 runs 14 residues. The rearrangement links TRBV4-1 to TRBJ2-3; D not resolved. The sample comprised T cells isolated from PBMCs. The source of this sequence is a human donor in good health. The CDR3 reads CASSQKLSTDTQYF. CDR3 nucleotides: TGCGCCAGCAGCCAAAAACTCAGCACAGATACGCAGTATTTT.